This record looks at one TCR beta chain sequence and its context. The antigen is undetermined. This sample was taken from a study of lymphopenia after photon versus proton radiotherapy. Study-wide points: Post-nadir diversity loss with photons came from oligoclonal expansion, particularly CD8+ Temra cells. Better survival with proton therapy was suggested as possible, not demonstrated.

TCRdb's copy holds only in-frame clones and misses some; the assay was immunoSEQ multiplex PCR. The data contain approximately 62,000 clones, around 84% of them singletons. Trimming at V came to 4 bases and at J to 4 bases, leaving 6 bases not matched to a gene. CDR1 and CDR2 (germline): SGHNT, YENEEA. There are 15 residues in the CDR3. Sequenced material: peripheral blood, taken from a patient treated with proton-based radiotherapy. The source of this sequence is a man between 60 and 75 years old with pancreatic cancer. The V gene is TRBV11-3, the J gene TRBJ2-1, with 8 bases that match TRBD1. In nucleotides, the CDR3 is TGTGCCAGCAGCTCCGACAGGGGCCCTTACAATGAGCAGTTCTTC. It encodes CASSSDRGPYNEQFF.